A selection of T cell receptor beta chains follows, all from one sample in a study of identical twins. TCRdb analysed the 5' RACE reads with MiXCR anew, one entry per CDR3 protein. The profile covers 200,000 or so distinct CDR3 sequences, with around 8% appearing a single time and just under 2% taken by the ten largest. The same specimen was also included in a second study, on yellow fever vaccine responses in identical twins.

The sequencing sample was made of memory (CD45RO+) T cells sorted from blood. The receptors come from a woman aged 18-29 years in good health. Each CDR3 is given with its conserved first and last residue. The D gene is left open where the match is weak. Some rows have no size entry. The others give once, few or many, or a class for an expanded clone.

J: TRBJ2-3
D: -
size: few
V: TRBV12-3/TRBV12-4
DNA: TGTGCCAGCAGTTTTCTGGCGGGGGCCAACACAGATACGCAGTATTTT
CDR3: CASSFLAGANTDTQYF

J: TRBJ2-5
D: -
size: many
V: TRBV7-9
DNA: TGTGCCAGCAGCTCCCAAGAGACCCAGTACTTC
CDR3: CASSSQETQYF

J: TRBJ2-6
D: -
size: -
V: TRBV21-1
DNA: TGTGCCAGCAGCACCGGGACAGGGTTTAGTGCGGGGAACTCTGGGGCCAACGTCCTGACTTTC
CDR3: CASSTGTGFSAGNSGANVLTF

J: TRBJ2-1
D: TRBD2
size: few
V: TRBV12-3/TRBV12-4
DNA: TGTGCCAGCAGTCTAAGCAAGACTAGCGGTGGTGAGCAGTTCTTC
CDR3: CASSLSKTSGGEQFF

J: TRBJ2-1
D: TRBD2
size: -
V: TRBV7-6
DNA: TGTGCCAGCAGCTCTTGGGGGGGAAATGAGCAGTTCTTC
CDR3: CASSSWGGNEQFF

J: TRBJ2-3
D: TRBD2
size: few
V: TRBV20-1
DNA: TGCAGTGCTAGAGATCAATTAGCGGGAGAGTCAGATACGCAGTATTTT
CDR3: CSARDQLAGESDTQYF

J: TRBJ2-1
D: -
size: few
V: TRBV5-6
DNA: TGTGCCAGCAGCGGACCCCTTAGGGAGCAGTTCTTC
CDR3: CASSGPLREQFF

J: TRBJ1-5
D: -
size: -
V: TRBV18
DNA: TGTGCCAGCTCACCTCGGTCATGGGATGTCCAGCCCCAGCATTTT
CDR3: CASSPRSWDVQPQHF

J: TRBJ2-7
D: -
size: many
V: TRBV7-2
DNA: TGTGCCAGCAGCTTAAAGGGCCTTGTTGAGCAGTACTTC
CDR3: CASSLKGLVEQYF

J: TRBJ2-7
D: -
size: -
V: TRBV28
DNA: TGTGCCAGCAACGGAGGGGCACTCTACGAGCAGTACTTC
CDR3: CASNGGALYEQYF

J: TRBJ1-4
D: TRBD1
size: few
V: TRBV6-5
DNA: TGTGCCAGCAGTTACTCGGAGCAGGGGGGTGGAAAACTGTTTTTT
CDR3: CASSYSEQGGGKLFF

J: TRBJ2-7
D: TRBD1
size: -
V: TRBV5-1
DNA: TGCGCCAGCAGCTTTCCCGGGACAGACTCCTACGAGCAGTACTTC
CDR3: CASSFPGTDSYEQYF

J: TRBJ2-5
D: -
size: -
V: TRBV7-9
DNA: TGTGCCAGCAGCTTATTCCCCCGGACGCGAGAGACCCAGTACTTC
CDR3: CASSLFPRTRETQYF

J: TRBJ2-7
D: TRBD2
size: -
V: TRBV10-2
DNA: TGCGCCAGCAGTGCGGAGCGGGGGGGCTCCTACGAGCAGTACTTC
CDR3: CASSAERGGSYEQYF

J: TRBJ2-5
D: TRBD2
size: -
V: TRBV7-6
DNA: TGTGCCAGTGCTAAGCGGGGGGCAGGAGAGACCCAGTACTTC
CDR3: CASAKRGAGETQYF

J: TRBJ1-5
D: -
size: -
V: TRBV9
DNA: TGTGCCAGCAGCGTAGGGAGCACTAATCAGCCCCAGCATTTT
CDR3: CASSVGSTNQPQHF

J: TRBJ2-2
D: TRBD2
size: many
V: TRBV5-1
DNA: TGCGCCAGCAGCTTGATGTCGGGAGGGATCACCGGGGAGCTGTTTTTT
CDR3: CASSLMSGGITGELFF

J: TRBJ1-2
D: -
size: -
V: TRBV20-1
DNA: TGCAGTGCTCCTTTCGGGAACTATGGCTACACCTTC
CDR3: CSAPFGNYGYTF

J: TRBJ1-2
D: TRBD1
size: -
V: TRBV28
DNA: TGTGCCAGCAGTCGCTCGACAGGGAACTATGGCTACACCTTC
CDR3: CASSRSTGNYGYTF

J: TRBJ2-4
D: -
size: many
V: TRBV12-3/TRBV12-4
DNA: TGTGCCAGCAGTCGGGACGGCGGAAACATTCAGTACTTC
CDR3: CASSRDGGNIQYF

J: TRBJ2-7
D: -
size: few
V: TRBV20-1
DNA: TGCAGTGCTGTATCCCTAGTTTTAGACGAGCAGTACTTC
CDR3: CSAVSLVLDEQYF

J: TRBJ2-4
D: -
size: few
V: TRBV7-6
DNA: TGTGCCAGCAGCTTCAGTCGTGGGGGCATTCAGTACTTC
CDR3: CASSFSRGGIQYF

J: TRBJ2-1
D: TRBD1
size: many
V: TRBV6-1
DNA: TGTGCCAGCAGTGAAGAAGGGACAGGGTCCGTTGAGCAGTTCTTC
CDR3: CASSEEGTGSVEQFF

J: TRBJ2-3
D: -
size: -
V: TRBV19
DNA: TGTGCCAGTAGTCCGCAGGGATGGGAAGATACGCAGTATTTT
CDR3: CASSPQGWEDTQYF

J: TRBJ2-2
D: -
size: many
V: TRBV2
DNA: TGTGCCAGCAGTATGTGGAACACCGGGGAGCTGTTTTTT
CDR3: CASSMWNTGELFF

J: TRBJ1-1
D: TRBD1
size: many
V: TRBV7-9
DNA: TGTGCCAGCACCCAATCAGGGGGCACTGAAGCTTTCTTT
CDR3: CASTQSGGTEAFF

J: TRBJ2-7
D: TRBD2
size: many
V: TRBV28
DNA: TGTGCCAGCAAACCCTACCGACTAGCGGGAGGGCCGGTTACCTACGAGCAGTACTTC
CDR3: CASKPYRLAGGPVTYEQYF

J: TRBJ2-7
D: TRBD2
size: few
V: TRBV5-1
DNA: TGCGCCAGCAGCCCCGCGGGGGGTCCGTCCCTCCTGCAATACGAGCAGTACTTC
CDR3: CASSPAGGPSLLQYEQYF

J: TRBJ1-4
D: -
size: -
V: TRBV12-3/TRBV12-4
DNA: TGTGCCAGCAGTCCAAGGGAAACTAATGAAAAACTGTTTTTT
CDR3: CASSPRETNEKLFF

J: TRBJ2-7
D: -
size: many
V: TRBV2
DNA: TGTGCCAGCACCCGGACAGCCTCCTACGAGCAGTACTTC
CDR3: CASTRTASYEQYF

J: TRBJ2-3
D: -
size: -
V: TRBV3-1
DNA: TGTGCCAGCAGCCAATCCGACAGTAGCACAGATACGCAGTATTTT
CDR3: CASSQSDSSTDTQYF

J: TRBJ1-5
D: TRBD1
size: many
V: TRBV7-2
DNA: TGTGCCAGCAGCCAAGGACAGGGAAGGCAGCCCCAGCATTTT
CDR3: CASSQGQGRQPQHF

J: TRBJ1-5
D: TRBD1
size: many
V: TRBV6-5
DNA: TGTGCCAGCAGTAACTCCGGACAGGGGGGCAATCAGCCCCAGCATTTT
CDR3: CASSNSGQGGNQPQHF

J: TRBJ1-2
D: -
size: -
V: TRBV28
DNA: TGTGCCAGCAGTTTAAAATCGGTCTATGGCTACACCTTC
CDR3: CASSLKSVYGYTF

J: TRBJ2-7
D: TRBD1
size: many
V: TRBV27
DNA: TGTGCCAGCAGTTTGTGGACAGGGTATCCCTACGAGCAGTACTTC
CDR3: CASSLWTGYPYEQYF

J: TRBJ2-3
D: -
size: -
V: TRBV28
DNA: TGTGCCAGCAGTGCCCCGGGGAGTAGATCGGATACGCAGTATTTT
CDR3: CASSAPGSRSDTQYF

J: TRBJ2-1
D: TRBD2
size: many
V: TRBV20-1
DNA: TGCAGTGCGCCTCCGGGACTAGGAGCCTACAATGAGCAGTTCTTC
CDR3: CSAPPGLGAYNEQFF

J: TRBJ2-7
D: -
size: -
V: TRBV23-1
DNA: TGCGCCAGCAGTCACCGGGGGTCGCCGTACTACGAGCAGTACTTC
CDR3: CASSHRGSPYYEQYF

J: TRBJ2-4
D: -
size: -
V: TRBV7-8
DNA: TGTGCCAGCAGCGTTAGTTTAGCCAAAAACATTCAGTACTTC
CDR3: CASSVSLAKNIQYF

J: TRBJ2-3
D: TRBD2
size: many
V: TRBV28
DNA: TGTGCCAGCAGTTCAACTTCGACTAGCGGGAGTGAAGTAGATACGCAGTATTTT
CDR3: CASSSTSTSGSEVDTQYF

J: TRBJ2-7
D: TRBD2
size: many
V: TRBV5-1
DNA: TGCGCCAGCAGCTTGGGACCTAGCGGGTCTACCTACGAGCAGTACTTC
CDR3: CASSLGPSGSTYEQYF

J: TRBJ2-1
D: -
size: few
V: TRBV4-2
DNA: TGTGCCAGCAGCCAAACGCGAGGGTCGGTGAATGAGCAGTTCTTC
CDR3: CASSQTRGSVNEQFF